This T cell receptor (beta chain) was obtained from a study of cytomegalovirus exposure and HLA in healthy donors. The germline V gene encodes CDR1 MNHEY and CDR2 SVGAGI. This CDR3 region has 14 residues. V was cut by 0 bases and J by 11 bases, with 16 bases left in between. The PCR was carried out with 60 Vbeta primers and 13 Jbeta primers. TCRdb's table, derived via immunoSEQ multiplex PCR, lists solely in-frame clones and lacks some. The profile shows 110,000 or so clones, 80% to 85% of them singletons. This TCR was recovered from a man under 40 in good health and CMV-seropositive. The chain joins TRBV6-5 to TRBJ1-1; possibly TRBD1 for D (5 bases). Sequencing input: PBMCs. CDR3 sequence: CASSYSIGTKGAFF. The CDR3 DNA is TGTGCCAGCAGTTACTCGATAGGTACCAAGGGGGCTTTCTTT.